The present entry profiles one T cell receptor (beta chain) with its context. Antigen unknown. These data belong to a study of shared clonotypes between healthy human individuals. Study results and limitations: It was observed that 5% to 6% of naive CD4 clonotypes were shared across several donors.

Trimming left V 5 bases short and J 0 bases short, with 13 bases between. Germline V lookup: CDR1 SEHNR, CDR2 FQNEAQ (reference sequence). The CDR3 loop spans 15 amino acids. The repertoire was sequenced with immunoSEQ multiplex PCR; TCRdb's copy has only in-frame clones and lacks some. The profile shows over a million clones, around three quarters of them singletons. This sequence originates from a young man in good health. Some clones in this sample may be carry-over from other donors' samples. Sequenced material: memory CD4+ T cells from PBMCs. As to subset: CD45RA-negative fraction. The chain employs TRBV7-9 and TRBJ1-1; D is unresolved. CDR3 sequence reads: CASSTEGAMNTEAFF. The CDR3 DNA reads TGTGCCAGCAGCACCGAGGGCGCCATGAACACTGAAGCTTTCTTT.